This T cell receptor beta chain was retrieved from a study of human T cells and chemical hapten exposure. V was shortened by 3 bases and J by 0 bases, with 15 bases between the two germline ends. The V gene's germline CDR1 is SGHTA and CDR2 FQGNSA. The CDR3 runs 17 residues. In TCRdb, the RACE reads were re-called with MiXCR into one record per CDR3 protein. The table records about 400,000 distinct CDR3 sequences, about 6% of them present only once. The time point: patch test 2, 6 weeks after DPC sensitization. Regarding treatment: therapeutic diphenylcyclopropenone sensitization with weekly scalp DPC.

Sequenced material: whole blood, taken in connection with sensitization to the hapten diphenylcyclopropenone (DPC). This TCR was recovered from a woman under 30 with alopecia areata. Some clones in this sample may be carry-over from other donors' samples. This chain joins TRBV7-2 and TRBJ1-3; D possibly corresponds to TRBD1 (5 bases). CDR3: CASSLFPGRGSGNTIYF. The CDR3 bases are TGTGCCAGCAGCTTGTTTCCGGGACGGGGCTCTGGAAACACCATATATTTT. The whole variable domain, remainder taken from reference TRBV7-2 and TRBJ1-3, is GAGVSQSPSNKVTEKGKDVELRCDPISGHTALYWYRQSLGQGLEFLIYFQGNSAPDKSGLPSDRFSAERTGGSVSTLTIQRTQQEDSAVYLCASSLFPGRGSGNTIYFGEGSWLTVV.